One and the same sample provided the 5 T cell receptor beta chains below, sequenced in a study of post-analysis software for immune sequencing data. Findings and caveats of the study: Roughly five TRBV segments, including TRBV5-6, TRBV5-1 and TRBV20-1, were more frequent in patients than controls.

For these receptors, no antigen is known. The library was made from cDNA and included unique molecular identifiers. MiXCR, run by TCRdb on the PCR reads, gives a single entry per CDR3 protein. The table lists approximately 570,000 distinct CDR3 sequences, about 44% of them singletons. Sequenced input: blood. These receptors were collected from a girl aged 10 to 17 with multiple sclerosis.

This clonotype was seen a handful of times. CDR3 DNA: TGTGCCAGCAGTTCCCTAGCGGGGGCCCCGATCTCCTACAATGAGCAGTTCTTC. Its protein is CASSSLAGAPISYNEQFF. The V call is TRBV5-6, the J call TRBJ2-1; 10 nucleotides agree with TRBD2. The J segment lost 0 bases and the V segment lost 5 bases, leaving 11 bases of the junction unmatched. The CDR3 runs to 18 residues. The V gene's germline CDR1 is SGHDT and CDR2 YYEEEE.

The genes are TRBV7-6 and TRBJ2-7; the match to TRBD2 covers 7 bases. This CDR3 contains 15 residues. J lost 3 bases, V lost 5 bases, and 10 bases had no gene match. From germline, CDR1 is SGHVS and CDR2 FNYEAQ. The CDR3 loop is CASSLTGSGNYEQYF. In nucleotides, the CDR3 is TGTGCCAGCAGCCTCACGGGAAGCGGGAACTACGAGCAGTACTTC.

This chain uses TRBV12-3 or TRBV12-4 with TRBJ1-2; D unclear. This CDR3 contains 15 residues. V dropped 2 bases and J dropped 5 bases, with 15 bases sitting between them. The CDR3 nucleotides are TGTGCCAGCAGTTTACGAGGCGGATTGCGGTATGGCTACACCTTC. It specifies CASSLRGGLRYGYTF.

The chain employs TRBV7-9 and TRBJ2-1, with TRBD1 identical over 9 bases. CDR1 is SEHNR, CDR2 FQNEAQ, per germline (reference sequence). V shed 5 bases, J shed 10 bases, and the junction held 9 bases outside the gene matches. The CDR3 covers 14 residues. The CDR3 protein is CASSPRDRDQEQFF. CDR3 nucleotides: TGTGCCAGCAGCCCCCGGGACAGGGACCAAGAGCAGTTCTTC.

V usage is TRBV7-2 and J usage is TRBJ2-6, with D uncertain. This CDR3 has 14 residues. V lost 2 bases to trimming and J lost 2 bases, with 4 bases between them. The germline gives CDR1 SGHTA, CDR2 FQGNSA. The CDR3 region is CASSLQPGANVLTF. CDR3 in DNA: TGTGCCAGCAGCTTACAGCCTGGGGCCAACGTCCTGACTTTC.